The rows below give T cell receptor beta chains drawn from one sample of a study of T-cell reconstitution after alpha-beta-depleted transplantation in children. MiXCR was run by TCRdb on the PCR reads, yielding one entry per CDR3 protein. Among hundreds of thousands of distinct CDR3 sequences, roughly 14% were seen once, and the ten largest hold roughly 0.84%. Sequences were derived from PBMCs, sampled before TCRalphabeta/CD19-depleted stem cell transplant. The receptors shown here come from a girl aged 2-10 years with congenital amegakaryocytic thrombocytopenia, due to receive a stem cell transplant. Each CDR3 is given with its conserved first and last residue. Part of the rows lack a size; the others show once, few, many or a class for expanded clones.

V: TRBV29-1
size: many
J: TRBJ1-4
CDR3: CSVEDRYEKLFF

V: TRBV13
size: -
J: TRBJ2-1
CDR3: CASSLRVPGSGERFF

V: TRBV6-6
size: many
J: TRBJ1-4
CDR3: CASSYSKGGKLFF

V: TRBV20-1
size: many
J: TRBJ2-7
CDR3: CSARSQREMIYEQYF

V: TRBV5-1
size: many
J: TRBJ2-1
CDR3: CASSQGPTYNEQFF

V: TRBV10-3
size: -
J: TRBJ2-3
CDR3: CAIIPGQGDNTQYF

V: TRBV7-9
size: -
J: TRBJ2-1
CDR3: CASSFFRTSHNEQFF

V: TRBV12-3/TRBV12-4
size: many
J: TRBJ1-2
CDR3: CASSFRWGQESGYTF

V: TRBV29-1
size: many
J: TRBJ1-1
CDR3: CSVRAALVNTEAFF

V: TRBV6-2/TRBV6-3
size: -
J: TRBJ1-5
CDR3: CASSYDRGRAATGVQPQHF

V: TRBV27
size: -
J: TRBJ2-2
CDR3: CASSLHGTGDFGELFF

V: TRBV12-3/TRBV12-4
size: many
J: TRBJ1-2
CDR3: CASSSGVGYGYTF

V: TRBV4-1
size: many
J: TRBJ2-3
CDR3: CASSRKSGKDTQYF

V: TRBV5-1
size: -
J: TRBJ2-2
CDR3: CASSLELAGGPFTGELFF

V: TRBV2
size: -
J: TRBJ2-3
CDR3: CASSDGRLAGNTDTQYF

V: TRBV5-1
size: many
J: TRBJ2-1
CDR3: CASSLGQGAHNEQFF

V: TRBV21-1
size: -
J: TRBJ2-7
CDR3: CASSKNEGAGEIYEQYF

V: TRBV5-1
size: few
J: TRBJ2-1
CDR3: CASRHGSQPSYNEQFF

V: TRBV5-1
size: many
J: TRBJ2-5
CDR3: CASSLGGFETQYF

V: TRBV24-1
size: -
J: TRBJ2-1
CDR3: CATSDLQPSGRNEQFF

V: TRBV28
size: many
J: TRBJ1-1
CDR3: CASSPPIGTEAFF

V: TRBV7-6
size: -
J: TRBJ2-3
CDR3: CASSPRLAGGPATDTQYF

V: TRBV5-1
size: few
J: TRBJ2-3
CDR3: CASSFYRARASTDTQYF

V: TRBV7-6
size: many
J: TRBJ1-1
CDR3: CASSPSSALWDTEAFF

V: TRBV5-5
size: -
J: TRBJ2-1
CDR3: CASSLEQGSYNEQFF

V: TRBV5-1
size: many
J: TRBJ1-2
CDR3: CASSLKDGRVGYTF

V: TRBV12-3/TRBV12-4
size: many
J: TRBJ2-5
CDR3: CASSGDSEETQYF

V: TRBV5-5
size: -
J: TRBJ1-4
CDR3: CASSLTGRNNEKLFF

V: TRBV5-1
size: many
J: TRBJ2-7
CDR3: CASSTGDLEQYF

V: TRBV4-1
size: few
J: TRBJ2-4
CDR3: CASSPSGSNIQYF

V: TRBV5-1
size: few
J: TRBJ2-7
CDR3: CASSLAETAEQYF

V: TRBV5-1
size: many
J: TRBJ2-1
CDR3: CASSTGTRLPNNEQFF

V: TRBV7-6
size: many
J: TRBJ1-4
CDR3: CAIVRGPEEKLFF

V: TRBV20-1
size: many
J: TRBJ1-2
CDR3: CSARDRLMSGGLGYGYTF

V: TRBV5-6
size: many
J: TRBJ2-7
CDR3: CASSLGTSVYEQYF

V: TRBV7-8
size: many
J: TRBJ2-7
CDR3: CASSLGAGEYEQYF

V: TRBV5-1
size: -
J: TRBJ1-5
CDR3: CASSLDGQFNQPQHF

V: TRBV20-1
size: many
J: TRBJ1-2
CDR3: CSARNNYGYTF

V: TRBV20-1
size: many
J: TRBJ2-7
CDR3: CSARDGAVHTSYEQYF

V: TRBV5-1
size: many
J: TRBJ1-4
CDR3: CASSSRPGTANEKLFF

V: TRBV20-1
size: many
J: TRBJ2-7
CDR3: CSARVGGVSGEQYF

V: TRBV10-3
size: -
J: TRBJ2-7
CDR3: CAISYTGEESYEQYF

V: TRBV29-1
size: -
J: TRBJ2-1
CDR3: CSGTPAGNEQFF

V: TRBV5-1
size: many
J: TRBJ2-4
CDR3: CASSLDRQGATKNIQYF

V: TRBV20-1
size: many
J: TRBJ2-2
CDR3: CSARRDSLGGELFF

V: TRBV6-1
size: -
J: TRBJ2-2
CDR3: CASRRQGGNTGELFF

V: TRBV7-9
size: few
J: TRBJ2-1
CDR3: CASSSGLAGEAYNEQFF

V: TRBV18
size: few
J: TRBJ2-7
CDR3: CASSGDFYEQYF

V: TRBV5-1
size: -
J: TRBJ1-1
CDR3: CASRIGDTEAIF

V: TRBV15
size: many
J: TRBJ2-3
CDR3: CATSRDPGDTQYF

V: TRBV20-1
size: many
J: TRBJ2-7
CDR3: CSAGREREPYEQYF

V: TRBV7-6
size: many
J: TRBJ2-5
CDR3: CASSTGAVETQYF

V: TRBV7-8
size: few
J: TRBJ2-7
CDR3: CASSPIGRAPYEQYF

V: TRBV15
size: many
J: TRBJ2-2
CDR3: CATSKSRDRVTGELFF

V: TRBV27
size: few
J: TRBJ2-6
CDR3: CASSLIPGANVLTF

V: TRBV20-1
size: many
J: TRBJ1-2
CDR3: CSARLGGTASNYGYTF

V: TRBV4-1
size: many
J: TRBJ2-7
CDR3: CASESKGSEQYF

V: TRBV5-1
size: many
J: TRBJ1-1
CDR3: CASSFHTGTENTEAFF

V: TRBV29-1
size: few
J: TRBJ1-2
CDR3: CSVVGVAGYGYTF